The source of this TCR beta chain is a study of vaccination and CD4 T cells after COVID-19. A note on this clonotype: What it binds is not known.

The CDR3 is 14 residues long. V was clipped by 4 bases and J by 0 bases; unmatched bases: 2. Germline V gives CDR1 MNHEY, CDR2 SVGAGI. Study-wide results and limits: A relatively small number of convalescent patients were studied, and no early post-infection timepoints were included.

Sequencing of cultured CD4+ T cell DNA used the Oncomine TCR Beta short-read assay. One entry per CDR3 protein, called by TCRdb with MiXCR from the PCR reads. Here the sample spans about 3,600 distinct CDR3 sequences, 15% to 20% being singletons. Regarding treatment: approximately 9-day PBMC culture with coronavirus spike peptide pools or control peptides (ViraFEST assay). Cells were cultured for about ten days, and then CD4+ T cells were isolated by negative selection. This sequence was found in a human donor who had recovered from COVID-19. Sequencing used CD4+ T cells from blood, cultured in vitro. The chain recombines TRBV6-5 with TRBJ1-1, with TRBD1 identical over 7 bases. The DNA for the CDR3 is TGTGCCAGCAGTTCCAGGGGGGTGAACACTGAAGCTTTCTTT. Translating gives CASSSRGVNTEAFF.